Presented here are 6 T cell receptor beta chains from one specimen sequenced in a study of CD8 T cells in Susac syndrome. RNA amounts of roughly 0.5 to 1 ug underwent reverse transcription with random hexamers. Each CDR3 protein gets one entry after TCRdb re-called the immunoSEQ multiplex PCR reads with MiXCR. The table shows 300,000 to 350,000 distinct CDR3 sequences, with roughly nine tenths occurring only once. Sample: CD4+ T cells from PBMCs. The receptors stem from a human donor with multiple sclerosis.

V and J are TRBV11-3 and TRBJ2-3, with 9 positions matching TRBD2. Germline lookup yields CDR1 SGHNT and CDR2 YENEEA. This CDR3 contains 16 residues. V was clipped by 5 bases and J by 2 bases; unmatched bases: 8. CDR3 nucleotides: TGTGCCAGCAGCAGGATGGCTAGCGGGATCACAGATACGCAGTATTTT. This gives the protein CASSRMASGITDTQYF.

The DNA of the CDR3 is TGCAGTGCCGCTAGCGGGGGGGGTTTCAATGAGCAGTTCTTC. Protein: CSAASGGGFNEQFF. J is TRBJ2-1 and V is TRBV20-1; 12 bases are a match to TRBD2. This CDR3 region has 14 residues. After removal of 6 bases from V and 6 bases from J, the junction contained 6 bases not matched to a gene. In germline, CDR1 is DFQATT, CDR2 SNEGSKA (reference sequence).

The chain combines TRBV2 with TRBJ1-4, with 7 bases aligning to TRBD1. CDR3 length: 12 residues. J lost 8 bases, V lost 7 bases, and 4 bases had no gene match. Looked up from germline, CDR1 is SNHLY and CDR2 is FYNNEI. CDR3 residues: CASNRGEEKLFF. The CDR3 DNA reads as TGTGCCAGCAACAGGGGAGAAGAAAAACTGTTTTTT.

This sequence joins TRBV7-9 and TRBJ1-2; D not certain. Trimming took 2 bases from V and 6 from J, leaving 13 bases between them. Germline V gene sequence: CDR1 SEHNR, CDR2 FQNEAQ (reference sequence). The CDR3 length is 14 residues. The CDR3: CASSLFDFEDGYTF. The CDR3 nucleotides are TGTGCCAGCAGCTTATTCGATTTCGAGGATGGCTACACCTTC.

The chain links TRBV6-1 to TRBJ2-2, with TRBD1 matching 7 bases. Germline V gene lookup returns CDR1 MNHNS and CDR2 SASEGT. Trimming at V came to 5 bases and at J to 6 bases, leaving 9 bases not matched to a gene. This CDR3 comprises 15 residues. CDR3 nucleotides: TGTGCCAGCAGTCGGACAGGAGGAGTCGCCGGGGAGCTGTTTTTT. It encodes CASSRTGGVAGELFF.

The V gene is TRBV19, the J gene TRBJ2-3; 8 nucleotides align to TRBD2. The CDR3 extends over 16 amino acids. CDR1 and CDR2 (germline): LNHDA, SQIVND (reference sequence). The trim removed 4 bases at V and 4 bases at J, leaving 10 bases unmatched. The DNA for the CDR3 is TGTGCCAGTAGTAGGCCGGGAGGGCCGTCTGCAGATACGCAGTATTTT. As protein: CASSRPGGPSADTQYF. Using reference TRBV19 and TRBJ2-3 for the parts outside the CDR3, the full variable domain is DGGITQSPKYLFRKEGQNVTLSCEQNLNHDAMYWYRQDPGQGLRLIYYSQIVNDFQKGDIAEGYSVSREKKESFPLTVTSAQKNPTAFYLCASSRPGGPSADTQYFGPGTRLTVL.